Sequencing of this TCR beta chain was carried out in a study of long-term antiretroviral therapy in people with HIV (dated 2022 in TCRdb). Notes on the research overall: The earliest samples were collected approximately a decade before the 2015 WHO recommendation for immediate ART, a period when ART was typically delayed until CD4 counts fell. From some 30 adults with confirmed HIV infection, the cohort provided some 200 cryopreserved PBMC samples, gathered serially across a mean of about six years (range 1-12). No cross-contamination during QIAcube processing turned up in test extractions that ran a monoclonal T-cell line alongside 33 polyclonal samples. A retrospective serial study tested whether changes in peripheral blood TRB repertoire composition and diversity were associated with ART initiation and durable HIV suppression. Of the roughly 32 participants with HIV, ten to eleven were female.

Inclusion was restricted to participants for whom at least one PBMC sample before ART initiation and at least two post-ART samples were available. Every participant with HIV received treatment in the United States of America. Before DNA extraction, cryopreserved samples of roughly 0.9-11 million PBMC were thawed and washed. At the time of the earliest PBMC sample for each participant with HIV, ages ranged from 23 to 54 years. Per participant, PBMC samples came from 1-4 timepoints prior to ART initiation and 2-8 timepoints following ART initiation, for a median of 7 samples. For every participant, serial HIV viral load, CD4+ T-cell count, ART history and demographic data were obtained. A Qiagen kit on a QIAcube was used to extract genomic DNA from unsorted PBMC, with samples processed in batches of 12. Details on this clone: Its specific antigen is unknown. Base-call qualities are not available, and no considerably larger clone is one nucleotide away.

In the germline V gene, CDR1 corresponds to MNHNS and CDR2 to SASEGT. The CDR3 holds 14 amino acids from the cysteine to the phenylalanine. Here the CDR3 DNA is all that survives: 42 bases in frame from base 1. A distance of 13 bases separates the germline ends of V and J, which lose 6 bases and 5 bases respectively. Sequencing of the TRB variable region was done with the immunoSEQ hsTCRB v3.0 assay at survey level resolution. TRB sequencing targeted a depth of roughly 35,000-55,000 T-cell genomes per sample. An Illumina MiSeq with a v3 150-cycle kit was used to sequence the pooled TRB libraries. The published analysis was carried out like this. Analysis of repertoires was carried out in R inside a reproducible Nextflow workflow spanning QC, data transformation and analysis. LymphoSeq2, an R package for exploring AIRR-Seq data, was used to implement custom analyses. After excluding several samples that yielded fewer than 5000 total TRB sequences, under 200 HIV repertoires remained for analysis. Among the 190 or so HIV repertoires that were kept, some 61 were collected before ART initiation and more than 120 were collected after ART initiation. Repertoires were downsampled to 5000 TRB nucleotide sequences, with summary statistics averaged over 100 downsampling iterations. The analysis kept only TRB sequences whose CDR3 regions were at least seven amino acids long. A Shannon entropy-derived clonality score and the Gini coefficient were used to measure diversity. Repertoire networks linked the top 5000 CDR3 amino acid sequences whenever two sequences differed by an edit distance of one. For TRB CDR3 amino acid sequences, antigen specificity groups and MHC restriction were predicted with GLIPH2. Known CMV, EBV, HIV or tissue antigen associations were flagged by matching CDR3 amino acid sequences against VDJdb and McPAS-TCR. Pre-ART, post-ART and control groups were compared with Wilcoxon signed-rank tests and Holm-Bonferroni correction. The table comes from immuneACCESS by way of TCRdb, which keeps in-frame sequences with V and J called. Part of the clones is missing from these tables; in studies checked, under half for an unresolved V gene and the rest for unknown reasons. The V and J calls and the clone size are those of that table, but D and trimming were determined from the DNA. In all, the sample holds fewer than 55,000 clones, and nearly 95% of those were seen once. Of the sample, 2.5% to 3% falls within the top ten clones.

Findings and caveats that apply to the study as a whole: The samples span the years 2004 to 2017, and the ART regimens used may be less effective than current regimens. Expanded TRB clones identified before ART initiation dominated the repertoire across all time points, though the dominance fluctuated and decreased in many PLHIV after ART. Because cell numbers in pre-ART samples were limited, unsorted PBMC were profiled instead of sorted CD4+ and CD8+ T cells. Because PBMC availability was limited, only the TCR beta chain was sequenced, with no alpha chain pairing. No data were available on ART adherence, viral resistance or therapy changes, limiting inferences about post-ART repertoire changes. A significant increase in TRB diversity was found to be associated with ART initiation, although TRB diversity was observed to remain significantly below that of transplant donor controls even after long-term ART. Narrower CDR3 length ranges were observed in HIV repertoires than in controls, and an antigen-experienced repertoire with only a slight naive shift after ART was suggested by the network structure.

The input for sequencing was unsorted PBMCs, taken 3.7 years after starting antiretroviral therapy. The clonotype originates from a woman aged 45-65 years with HIV. The chain is assembled from TRBV6-1 and TRBJ2-2, with the D gene call left open. The DNA sequence is as follows: TGTGCCAGCAGGAACTTGGAAGGGACCGGGGAGCTGTTTTTT. It is translated as CASRNLEGTGELFF.